Sequencing of this TCR beta chain was carried out in a study of cytomegalovirus exposure and HLA in healthy donors. Points from the study as a whole: Common viral pathogens seemed to be connected with several of the most significant clusters, according to a later analysis. TRBV6-2, TRBV6-3 and other indistinguishable V segments were excluded.

CDR1 and CDR2 from the germline V gene are SGHRS and YFSETQ. V was shortened by 4 bases and J by 0 bases, with 11 bases between the two germline ends. The CDR3 is made up of 16 amino acids. The PCR contained 60 Vbeta and 13 Jbeta primers. The table came from immunoSEQ multiplex PCR; TCRdb's copy has only in-frame clones and leaves some out. Of 90,000 or so clones listed, around three fifths are singletons. Concerning this clone itself: The antigen is undetermined.

This clonotype was sampled from a boy aged 5-17 years in good health and CMV-seropositive. The V gene is TRBV5-1, the J gene TRBJ2-6; a possible D gene is TRBD2 (5 bases). Sequencing input: PBMCs. For the CDR3, the DNA is TGCGCCAGCAGCAAACAAACTAGCTCTGGGGCCAACGTCCTGACTTTC. Its protein product is CASSKQTSSGANVLTF.